The next 30 T cell receptor beta chains were all read from a single sample in a study of shared clonotypes between healthy human individuals. Profiled with immunoSEQ multiplex PCR; TCRdb holds only in-frame clones, not every one. The data contain roughly 1.4 million clones, approximately 98.5% of them singletons. The sequenced sample consisted of naive CD4+ T cells sorted from blood. Indicated subset: CD45RA+ positively selected. These receptors originate from a man aged 30 to 39 in good health.

On this clone itself: Different DNA sequences within this sample yield the same CDR3. The chain has TRBV15 and TRBJ2-7; D is possibly TRBD1 (5 bases). The CDR3 is 14 amino acids. Germline V lookup: CDR1 LNHNV, CDR2 YYDKDF (reference sequence). With 3 bases removed from V and 0 bases from J, the gap between germline ends came to 9 bases. CDR3 nucleotide sequence: TGTGCCACCAGCAGGGACAAAAGCTCCTACGAGCAGTACTTC. Amino acids: CATSRDKSSYEQYF.

V is TRBV7-9 and J is TRBJ2-7; the match to TRBD1 covers 7 bases. Per the germline V gene, CDR1 is SEHNR and CDR2 is FQNEAQ (reference sequence). The CDR3 runs to 14 residues. J was trimmed by 3 bases and V by 2 bases; bases with no gene match: 4. CDR3: CASSLLGQNYEQYF. As DNA, the CDR3 is TGTGCCAGCAGCTTATTGGGACAGAACTACGAGCAGTACTTC.

The chain carries TRBV5-6 and TRBJ2-7; a weak D match, TRBD1 (5 bases). V was trimmed by 6 bases and J by 0 bases, leaving 10 bases between them. The germline CDR1 and CDR2 sequences are SGHDT and YYEEEE. This CDR3 is built from 13 residues. The CDR3 loop reads CASNEQGSYEQYF. DNA of the CDR3: TGTGCCAGCAATGAGCAGGGCTCCTACGAGCAGTACTTC.

This chain uses TRBV11-1 with TRBJ1-2; 7 bases agree with TRBD1. Germline CDR1 and CDR2: SGHAT and FQDESV (reference sequence). This CDR3 contains 13 residues. The trim removed 2 bases at V and 5 bases at J, leaving 2 bases unmatched. CDR3 residues: CASSLTGEYGYTF. In nucleotides, the CDR3 is TGTGCCAGCAGCTTAACAGGGGAGTATGGCTACACCTTC.

This rearrangement joins TRBV7-6 to TRBJ2-7; tentatively, D is TRBD1 (6 bases). V was clipped by 0 bases and J by 12 bases, with 18 bases between them. The germline V gene encodes CDR1 SGHVS and CDR2 FNYEAQ. This CDR3 comprises 14 residues. The CDR3 reads CASSLAWAGDAWYF. CDR3 nucleotides: TGTGCCAGCAGCTTAGCGTGGGCAGGGGACGCGTGGTACTTC.

This chain connects TRBV5-1 to TRBJ2-4, with D perhaps being TRBD1 or TRBD2 (5 bases each). Trimming stripped 4 bases from V and 16 bases from J, with 24 bases between. Germline V gene sequence: CDR1 SGHRS, CDR2 YFSETQ. The CDR3 extends over 14 amino acids. The CDR3 reads CASSRDPTSGDGYF. The CDR3 DNA sequence: TGCGCCAGCAGCAGGGACCCTACCTCTGGGGATGGTTACTTC.

V is TRBV6-6 and J is TRBJ2-1; 9 nucleotides align to TRBD2. CDR1 is MNHNY and CDR2 is SVGAGI in the germline V gene (reference sequence). This CDR3 comprises 15 residues. The J segment lost 7 bases and the V segment lost 4 bases, leaving 8 bases of the junction unmatched. The CDR3 loop reads CASSLAGVIFNEQFF. The DNA of the CDR3 is TGTGCCAGCAGTTTAGCGGGAGTAATTTTTAATGAGCAGTTCTTC.

CDR3 in amino acids: CASARGRAYEQYF. CDR3 DNA sequence: TGCGCCAGCGCCCGAGGTAGGGCCTACGAGCAGTACTTC. The rearrangement joins TRBV23-1 to TRBJ2-7; no reliable D call. Being an ORF, TRBV23-1 has a function that is uncertain. V lost 8 bases, J lost 2 bases, and 13 bases lay in between. This CDR3 contains 13 residues.

The rearrangement uses TRBV7-2 and TRBJ2-3; D is ambiguous. CDR3 length equals 13 residues. V lost 2 bases to trimming and J lost 3 bases, with 6 bases between them. Germline CDR1 SGHTA, CDR2 FQGNSA. Written as DNA, the CDR3 is TGTGCCAGCAGCTTACAGTGGACAGATACGCAGTATTTT. This gives the protein CASSLQWTDTQYF.

This clone has a single count. The chain is built from TRBV19 and TRBJ2-3, with D hard to call. This CDR3 contains 14 residues. Germline V CDR1 and CDR2: LNHDA, SQIVND (reference sequence). The V and J ends lost 6 bases and 2 bases respectively, with 12 bases between them. The CDR3 bases are TGTGCCAGTAGCCTTAGCTTTTCCACAGATACGCAGTATTTT. Protein sequence: CASSLSFSTDTQYF. The full variable domain, in which reference TRBV19 and TRBJ2-3 provide the parts outside the CDR3, is DGGITQSPKYLFRKEGQNVTLSCEQNLNHDAMYWYRQDPGQGLRLIYYSQIVNDFQKGDIAEGYSVSREKKESFPLTVTSAQKNPTAFYLCASSLSFSTDTQYFGPGTRLTVL.

The V gene is TRBV9, the J gene TRBJ1-2; 7 bases align to TRBD1. The CDR3 has 18 residues. V was clipped by 4 bases and J by 1 base; unmatched bases: 16. Germline V gene data show CDR1 as SGDLS and CDR2 as YYNGEE. CDR3 in amino acids: CASSPEGTEPQSNYGYTF. CDR3 DNA: TGTGCCAGCAGCCCGGAAGGGACAGAGCCTCAAAGTAACTATGGCTACACCTTC. Full variable domain (rest looked up from reference TRBV9 and TRBJ1-2): DSGVTQTPKHLITATGQRVTLRCSPRSGDLSVYWYQQSLDQGLQFLIQYYNGEERAKGNILERFSAQQFPDLHSELNLSSLELGDSALYFCASSPEGTEPQSNYGYTFGSGTRLTVV.

This rearrangement joins TRBV18 to TRBJ1-1; no clear D. This CDR3 has 17 residues. Deletions cut 2 bases from V and 5 bases from J, with 21 bases between. Germline values: CDR1 KGHSH, CDR2 LQKENI. The CDR3, as DNA: TGTGCCAGCTCACCAGCAGTCGGGGATCCATCGGGAACTGAAGCTTTCTTT. Protein product: CASSPAVGDPSGTEAFF.

This clone is a singleton in its sample. The chain employs TRBV19 and TRBJ2-6; 9 bases are a match to TRBD1. Germline V gene sequence: CDR1 LNHDA, CDR2 SQIVND (reference sequence). Trimming took 3 bases from V and 0 from J; bases not matched to a gene: 3. The CDR3 extends over 17 amino acids. The CDR3 nucleotides are TGTGCCAGTAGTATGGACAGGGGCGACTCTGGGGCCAACGTCCTGACTTTC. It is translated as CASSMDRGDSGANVLTF.

The table lists this clone with a count of one. The V gene is TRBV11-1, the J gene TRBJ2-2; D not resolved. Germline values: CDR1 SGHAT, CDR2 FQDESV (reference sequence). This CDR3 contains 15 residues. The V gene lost 3 bases and the J gene lost 2 bases, with 10 bases spanning the gap. The CDR3: CASSFSPANTGELFF. The CDR3 nucleotides read TGTGCCAGCAGCTTTAGTCCAGCCAACACCGGGGAGCTGTTTTTT.

The chain is built from TRBV19 and TRBJ2-7; the match to TRBD1 covers 7 bases. Germline assignment: CDR1 LNHDA and CDR2 SQIVND (reference sequence). This CDR3 has 16 amino acids. Germline trimming cut 5 bases from V and 2 bases from J; bases unmatched to any gene: 12. CDR3 amino acids: CASSGATGLGPYEQYF. The CDR3 DNA is TGTGCCAGTAGTGGGGCGACAGGGCTGGGCCCCTACGAGCAGTACTTC.

The chain joins TRBV4-1 to TRBJ2-7; 7 nucleotides line up with TRBD2. Germline CDR1 MGHRA, CDR2 YSYEKL. Trimming at V came to 3 bases and at J to 3 bases, leaving 8 bases not matched to a gene. The CDR3 is 15 amino acids. The CDR3: CASSQPARGIYEQYF. For the CDR3, the DNA is TGCGCCAGCAGCCAGCCCGCGCGGGGGATCTACGAGCAGTACTTC.

The rearrangement links TRBV7-9 to TRBJ1-1, with D possibly matching TRBD1 (5 bases). The CDR3 is 15 residues long. Germline V CDR1 and CDR2: SEHNR, FQNEAQ (reference sequence). V was shortened by 4 bases and J by 3 bases, with 15 bases between the two germline ends. Here the CDR3 DNA reads TGTGCCAGCAGCTCCCCCCTTTGGGGGGACACTGAAGCTTTCTTT. It is translated as CASSSPLWGDTEAFF.

The chain uses TRBV18 and TRBJ2-3; possible D gene TRBD2, 6 bases. There are 15 residues in the CDR3. The V gene lost 1 base and the J gene lost 2 bases, with 10 bases spanning the gap. Germline lookup yields CDR1 KGHSH and CDR2 LQKENI. CDR3: CASSPRTGDTDTQYF. The DNA of the CDR3 is TGTGCCAGCTCACCACGGACGGGAGACACAGATACGCAGTATTTT.

This chain joins TRBV2 and TRBJ2-7; 8 nucleotides line up with TRBD1. The V and J ends lost 1 base and 3 bases, in that order; junction bases with no gene match: 5. Germline V gene sequence: CDR1 SNHLY, CDR2 FYNNEI. The CDR3 contains 15 residues. CDR3 DNA: TGTGCCAGCAGTGAAGGGTACACAGGGGGCTACGAGCAGTACTTC. It translates to CASSEGYTGGYEQYF.

This rearrangement joins TRBV28 to TRBJ2-7; the match to TRBD2 covers 13 bases. From germline, CDR1 is MDHEN and CDR2 SYDVKM. The CDR3 has 16 residues. Losses at the gene ends were 3 bases for V and 3 bases for J; bases not matched to a gene: 5. The CDR3, as DNA: TGTGCCAGCAGTTTCCACTGGACTAGCGGGGGCTACGAGCAGTACTTC. Its translation: CASSFHWTSGGYEQYF.

This chain uses TRBV2 with TRBJ1-5, with D tentatively TRBD1 (6 bases). V gave up 5 bases and J gave up 2 bases, with 13 bases separating them. The CDR3 consists of 15 residues. CDR1 SNHLY and CDR2 FYNNEI come from the germline V gene. This CDR3 is CASSLQGFGNQPQHF. CDR3 in DNA: TGTGCCAGCAGTCTACAGGGTTTTGGCAATCAGCCCCAGCATTTT.

This clone occurred once. This chain connects TRBV7-3 to TRBJ2-7; D not resolved. Between the trimmed V and J ends, which lost 7 bases and 1 base, there was a span of 14 bases. Germline assignment: CDR1 SGHTA and CDR2 FQGTGA. This CDR3 comprises 14 residues. CDR3 protein: CASKTMPESYEQYF. CDR3 coding DNA: TGTGCCAGCAAAACTATGCCAGAATCCTACGAGCAGTACTTC.

V is TRBV4-1 and J is TRBJ2-1; possibly TRBD2 for D (6 bases). The CDR3 consists of 17 residues. V was clipped by 1 base and J by 1 base, with 14 bases between them. Germline V gene sequence: CDR1 MGHRA, CDR2 YSYEKL. The CDR3, as DNA: TGCGCCAGCAGCCAAGTTAGGTCGGGAGTATCCTACAATGAGCAGTTCTTC. Amino acids: CASSQVRSGVSYNEQFF.

A word on this clone: Other DNA sequences in the same sample also yield this CDR3. CDR3 in DNA: TGTGCCAGCAGCGTCGTCTCCTCTGGAAACACCATATATTTT. Amino acids: CASSVVSSGNTIYF. The gene calls are TRBV9 and TRBJ1-3; D is ambiguous. Looked up from germline, CDR1 is SGDLS and CDR2 is YYNGEE. The CDR3 consists of 14 residues. V gave up 2 bases and J gave up 0 bases, with 6 bases separating them.

This chain links TRBV18 with TRBJ2-2; the match to TRBD1 covers 7 bases. J gave up 7 bases and V 3 bases, and 5 bases lay outside the gene matches. The CDR3 runs 14 residues. Germline CDR1 is KGHSH and CDR2 is LQKENI. In nucleotides, the CDR3 is TGTGCCAGCTCACCGACAGGGTTAGACGGGGAGCTGTTTTTT. Encoded protein: CASSPTGLDGELFF.

As to this clone: No conserved phenylalanine or tryptophan is present at the end of the CDR3, so a read error is the likely explanation. The DNA is omitted, as the CDR3 cannot be located on it reliably, and the CDR3 follows TCRdb's listing. This chain uses TRBV5-8 with TRBJ2-7. A total of 9 residues make up the CDR3, ends included. Germline CDR1 SGHTS, CDR2 YDEGEE. The CDR3 here is CASSAGPDL.

This chain uses TRBV12-2 with TRBJ1-5; TRBD1 is the table's D call and was not checked against the DNA. TRBV12-2 has pseudogene status. The CDR3 consists of 15 residues. CDR3 DNA: TGTGCAAGTCGCTTGTTAGGGGAAGGCAATCAGCCCCAGCATTTT. This translates into CASRLLGEGNQPQHF.

V usage is TRBV19 and J usage is TRBJ2-7, with 7 bases aligning to TRBD2. The CDR3 loop spans 13 amino acids. Germline lookup yields CDR1 LNHDA and CDR2 SQIVND (reference sequence). V gave up 6 bases and J gave up 1 base; unmatched junction bases: 3. CDR3 DNA: TGTGCCAGTAGCGGACTAGGTTCCTACGAGCAGTACTTC. This translates into CASSGLGSYEQYF.

This sequence joins TRBV7-7 and TRBJ2-5, with 7 bases aligning to TRBD1. J gave up 3 bases and V 0 bases, and 10 bases lay outside the gene matches. The germline V gene has CDR1 SSHAT and CDR2 FNYEAQ (reference sequence). The CDR3 is 17 amino acids. The DNA for the CDR3 is TGTGCCAGCAGCTTAGCTAGCCCCGGGACAGCTAAAGAGACCCAGTACTTC. Translation gives CASSLASPGTAKETQYF.

The chain joins TRBV9 to TRBJ1-1; TRBD1 is a possible D gene (6 bases). Germline V lookup: CDR1 SGDLS, CDR2 YYNGEE. CDR3 length: 15 residues. The V end was cut by 4 bases, the J end by 4 bases, with 17 bases between. CDR3 amino acids: CASSPGQKFTTEAFF. DNA of the CDR3: TGTGCCAGCAGCCCCGGACAGAAGTTTACCACTGAAGCTTTCTTT.